This T cell receptor beta chain was captured by sequencing in a study of CD8 T cells in Susac syndrome. Broader study findings: The TCR sequencing and HLA analysis in the study involved a relatively small number of individuals, as the study acknowledged.

Germline loops: CDR1 SGHNT, CDR2 YYREEE (reference sequence). The CDR3 contains 13 residues. V gave up 2 bases and J gave up 4 bases, with 9 bases separating them. Sequencing of TCR beta was undertaken in CD8+ and CD4+ T cells derived from blood. TEMRA cells were FACS-enriched, and CD8+ and CD4+ T cells were isolated negatively. cDNA came from about 0.51 to 1 ug RNA primed by random hexamers. TCR beta CDR3 was amplified by immunoSEQ covering 54 Vbeta and 13 Jbeta. TCRdb independently ran MiXCR on the immunoSEQ multiplex PCR reads; one entry per CDR3 protein. This table holds 100,000 to 150,000 distinct CDR3 sequences, more than 90% found once. On this clonotype: The antigen is undetermined.

The sample taken for sequencing was CD4+ T cells from PBMCs. V usage is TRBV5-4 and J usage is TRBJ2-5, with D hard to call. The source of this sequence is a human donor in good health. DNA for the CDR3: TGTGCCAGCAGCTTCGGATTGGGAGAGACCCAGTACTTC. Protein sequence: CASSFGLGETQYF.